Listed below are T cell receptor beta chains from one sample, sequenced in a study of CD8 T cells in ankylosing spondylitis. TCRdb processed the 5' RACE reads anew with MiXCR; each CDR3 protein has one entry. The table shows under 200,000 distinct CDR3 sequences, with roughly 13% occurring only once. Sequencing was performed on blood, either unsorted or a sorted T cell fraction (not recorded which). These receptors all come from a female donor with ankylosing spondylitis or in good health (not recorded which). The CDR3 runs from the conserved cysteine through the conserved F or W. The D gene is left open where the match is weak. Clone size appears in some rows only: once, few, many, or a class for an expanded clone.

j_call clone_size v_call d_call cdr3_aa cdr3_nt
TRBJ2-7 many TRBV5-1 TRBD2 CASSSNPSAGGMSYEQYF TGCGCCAGCAGCTCAAACCCCTCCGCGGGGGGGATGAGCTACGAGCAGTACTTC
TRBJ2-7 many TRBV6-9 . CASSIPRGIPYEQYF TGTGCCAGCAGTATCCCCCGGGGCATTCCCTACGAGCAGTACTTC
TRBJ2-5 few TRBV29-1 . CSVDGQRIKETQYF TGCAGCGTTGACGGCCAGAGGATAAAAGAGACCCAGTACTTC
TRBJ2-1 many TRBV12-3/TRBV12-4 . CASSIRRDNEQFF TGTGCCAGTTCCATTCGACGGGACAATGAGCAGTTCTTC
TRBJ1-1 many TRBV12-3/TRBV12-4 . CASSPVGKEAFF TGTGCCAGCAGCCCGGTGGGTAAAGAAGCTTTCTTT
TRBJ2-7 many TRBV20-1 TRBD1 CSAVWGGQGGYEQYF TGCAGTGCCGTATGGGGAGGACAGGGAGGCTACGAGCAGTACTTC
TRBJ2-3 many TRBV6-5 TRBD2 CASSSIAGGFTDTQYF TGTGCCAGCAGTTCCATAGCGGGAGGGTTCACAGATACGCAGTATTTT
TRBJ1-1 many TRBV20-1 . CSAIGAGNTEAFF TGCAGTGCTATAGGGGCGGGAAACACTGAAGCTTTCTTT
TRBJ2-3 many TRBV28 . CASSPIPRGDTQYF TGTGCCAGCAGCCCAATCCCGCGGGGAGATACGCAGTATTTT
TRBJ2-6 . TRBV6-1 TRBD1 CASTFWGQASSGANVLTF TGTGCCAGCACCTTCTGGGGACAGGCCAGCTCTGGGGCCAACGTCCTGACTTTC
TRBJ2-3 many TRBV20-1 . CSARDAGAIPDTQYF TGCAGTGCTAGAGATGCCGGGGCGATTCCGGATACGCAGTATTTT
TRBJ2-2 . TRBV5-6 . CASSPKPGRLNTGELFF TGTGCCAGCAGCCCTAAGCCGGGGAGGCTTAACACCGGGGAGCTGTTTTTT
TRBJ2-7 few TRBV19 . CAFPPAIEEQYF TGTGCCTTCCCTCCTGCCATCGAAGAGCAGTACTTC
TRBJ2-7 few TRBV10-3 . CAINLGSGEQYF TGTGCCATCAATTTAGGTAGCGGCGAGCAGTACTTC
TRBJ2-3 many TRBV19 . CASSMGPALGTDTQYF TGTGCCAGTAGTATGGGACCCGCACTAGGCACAGATACGCAGTATTTT
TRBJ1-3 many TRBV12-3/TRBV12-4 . CASDRKGNTIYF TGTGCCAGCGACAGGAAGGGAAACACCATATATTTT
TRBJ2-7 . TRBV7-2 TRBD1 CASSLGQANEQYF TGTGCCAGCAGCTTGGGACAGGCAAACGAGCAGTACTTC
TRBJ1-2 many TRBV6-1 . CASRFSRPDNYGYTF TGTGCCAGCAGGTTTAGTCGGCCGGATAACTATGGCTACACCTTC
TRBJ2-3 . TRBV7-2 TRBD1 CASSLRDRVTDTQYF TGTGCCAGCAGCTTACGGGACAGGGTAACAGATACGCAGTATTTT
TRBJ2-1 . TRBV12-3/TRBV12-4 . CASLISVNPYNEQFF TGTGCCAGCTTGATTTCGGTCAATCCATACAATGAGCAGTTCTTC
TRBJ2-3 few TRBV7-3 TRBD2 CASSLTVRGLAGAGDTQYF TGTGCCAGCAGCTTAACGGTGCGGGGACTAGCGGGAGCAGGGGATACGCAGTATTTT
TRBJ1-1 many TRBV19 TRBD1 CASQDRWYTEAFF TGTGCCAGCCAGGACAGGTGGTACACTGAAGCTTTCTTT
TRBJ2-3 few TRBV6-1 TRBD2 CASSELAGVTDTQYF TGTGCCAGCAGTGAACTAGCGGGAGTCACAGATACGCAGTATTTT
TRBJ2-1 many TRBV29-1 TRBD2 CSVRAGGPYNEQFF TGCAGCGTTAGAGCGGGAGGACCTTACAATGAGCAGTTCTTC
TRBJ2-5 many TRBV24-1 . CATSDPSPGVETQYF TGTGCCACCAGTGACCCAAGCCCGGGAGTAGAGACCCAGTACTTC
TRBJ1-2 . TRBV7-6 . CASSPSDDDYGYTF TGTGCCAGCAGCCCCTCCGACGACGACTATGGCTACACCTTC
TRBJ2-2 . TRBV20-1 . CSARAGLGNAGELFF TGCAGTGCTAGGGCGGGACTTGGCAACGCCGGGGAGCTGTTTTTT
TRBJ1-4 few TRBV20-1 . CSARDRETNEKLFF TGCAGTGCTAGAGACAGGGAGACTAATGAAAAACTGTTTTTT
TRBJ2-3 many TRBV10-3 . CASRTYPSSRTDTQYF TGTGCCTCGCGGACATATCCATCCTCGCGCACAGATACGCAGTATTTT